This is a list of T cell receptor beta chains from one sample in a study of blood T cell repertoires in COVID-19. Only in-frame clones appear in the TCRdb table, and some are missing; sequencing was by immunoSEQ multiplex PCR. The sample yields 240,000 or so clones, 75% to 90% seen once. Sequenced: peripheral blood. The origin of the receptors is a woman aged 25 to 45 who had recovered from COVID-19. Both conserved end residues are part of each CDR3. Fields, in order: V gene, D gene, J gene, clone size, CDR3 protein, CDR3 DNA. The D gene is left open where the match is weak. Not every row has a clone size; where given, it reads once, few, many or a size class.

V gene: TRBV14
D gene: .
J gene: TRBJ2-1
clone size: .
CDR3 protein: CASSSGGGDAHSPYNEQFF
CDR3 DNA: TGTGCCAGCAGCTCTGGTGGGGGCGATGCTCATAGTCCCTACAATGAGCAGTTCTTC

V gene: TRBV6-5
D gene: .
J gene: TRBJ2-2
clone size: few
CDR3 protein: CASRDGGEAGELFF
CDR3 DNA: TGTGCCAGCAGAGACGGCGGGGAAGCCGGGGAGCTGTTTTTT

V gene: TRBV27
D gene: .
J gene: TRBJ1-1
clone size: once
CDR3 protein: CASKQGDSNREGAFF
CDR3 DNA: TGTGCCAGCAAACAAGGAGACTCGAACAGGGAGGGAGCTTTCTTT

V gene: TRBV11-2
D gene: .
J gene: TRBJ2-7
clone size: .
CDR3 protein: CASSQTIVAPTYEQYF
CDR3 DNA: TGTGCCAGCAGCCAGACAATTGTGGCTCCGACCTACGAGCAGTACTTC

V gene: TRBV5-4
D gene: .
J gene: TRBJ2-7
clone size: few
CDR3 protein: CASSLQGSEQYF
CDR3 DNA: TGTGCCAGCAGCTTGCAGGGGAGCGAGCAGTACTTC

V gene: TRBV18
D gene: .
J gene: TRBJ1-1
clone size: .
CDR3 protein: CASSAGPNTEAFF
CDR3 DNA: TGTGCCAGCTCAGCGGGACCGAACACTGAAGCTTTCTTT

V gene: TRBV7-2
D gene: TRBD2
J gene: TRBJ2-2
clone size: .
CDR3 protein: CASSHGLAGAANTGELFF
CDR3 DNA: TGTGCCAGCAGCCACGGACTAGCGGGGGCTGCGAACACCGGGGAGCTGTTTTTT

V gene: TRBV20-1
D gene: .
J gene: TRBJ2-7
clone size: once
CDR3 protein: CSASARDGLEQYF
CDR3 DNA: TGCAGTGCCAGTGCGAGGGATGGTCTGGAGCAGTACTTC

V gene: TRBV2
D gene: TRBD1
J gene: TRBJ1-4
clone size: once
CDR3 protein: CASSPRGFNEKLFF
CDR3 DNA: TGTGCCAGCAGCCCCAGGGGGTTTAATGAAAAACTGTTTTTT

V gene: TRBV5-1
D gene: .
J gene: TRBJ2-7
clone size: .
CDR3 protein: CASSLLTSSYEQYF
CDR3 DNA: TGCGCCAGCAGCCTCCTGACTAGCTCCTACGAGCAGTACTTC

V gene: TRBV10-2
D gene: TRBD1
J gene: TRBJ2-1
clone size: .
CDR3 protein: CASSESLYSGTGVGEQFF
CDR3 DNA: TGCGCCAGCAGTGAGTCTCTGTACTCCGGGACAGGGGTGGGCGAGCAGTTCTTC

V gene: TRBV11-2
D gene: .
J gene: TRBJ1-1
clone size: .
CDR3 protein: CASSLASRRGTEAFF
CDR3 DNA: TGTGCCAGCAGCTTAGCGTCCCGCAGGGGCACTGAAGCTTTCTTT

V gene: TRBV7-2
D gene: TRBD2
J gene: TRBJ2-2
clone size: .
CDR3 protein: CASSLGRGLANTGELFF
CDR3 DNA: TGTGCCAGCAGCTTAGGCAGGGGACTAGCGAACACCGGGGAGCTGTTTTTT

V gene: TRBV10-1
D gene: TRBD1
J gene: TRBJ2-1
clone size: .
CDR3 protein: CASRIAQGVRYNEQFF
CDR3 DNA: TGCGCCAGCAGAATAGCCCAGGGGGTGAGGTACAATGAGCAGTTCTTC

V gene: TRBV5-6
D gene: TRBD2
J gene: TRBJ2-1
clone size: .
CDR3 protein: CASSLPGLAGGPSNEQFF
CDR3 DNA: TGTGCCAGCAGCTTACCGGGACTAGCGGGGGGGCCGTCCAATGAGCAGTTCTTC

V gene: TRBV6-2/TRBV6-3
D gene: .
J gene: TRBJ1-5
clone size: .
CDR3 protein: CASSPWGRPQHF
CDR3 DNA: TGTGCCAGCAGTCCCTGGGGGCGGCCCCAGCATTTT

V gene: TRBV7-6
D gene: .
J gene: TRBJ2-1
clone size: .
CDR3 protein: CASSSAGLGLQTANEQFF
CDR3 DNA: TGTGCCAGCAGCTCCGCCGGTTTGGGACTGCAAACCGCTAATGAGCAGTTCTTC

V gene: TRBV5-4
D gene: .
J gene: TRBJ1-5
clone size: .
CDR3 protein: CASSPGLNQPQHF
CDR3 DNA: TGTGCCAGCAGTCCGGGACTCAATCAGCCCCAGCATTTT

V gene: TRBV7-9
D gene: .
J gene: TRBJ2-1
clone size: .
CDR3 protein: CASSLMGDEQFF
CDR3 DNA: TGTGCCAGCAGCCTTATGGGCGATGAGCAGTTCTTC

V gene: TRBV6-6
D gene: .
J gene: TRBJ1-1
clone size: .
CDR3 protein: CASRAQGGGENTEAFF
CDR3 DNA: TGTGCCAGCAGGGCACAGGGTGGGGGGGAGAACACTGAAGCTTTCTTT

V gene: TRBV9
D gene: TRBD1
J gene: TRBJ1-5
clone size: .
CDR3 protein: CASSETGGNQPQHF
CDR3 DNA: TGTGCCAGCAGCGAGACAGGGGGCAATCAGCCCCAGCATTTT

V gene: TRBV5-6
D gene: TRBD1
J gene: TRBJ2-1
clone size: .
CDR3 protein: CASSLDRGLRSYNEQFF
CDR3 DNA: TGTGCCAGCAGTCTGGACAGGGGGCTTAGATCCTACAATGAGCAGTTCTTC

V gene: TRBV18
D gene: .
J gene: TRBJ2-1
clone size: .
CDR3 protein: CASSPSHYRINLVGDEQFF
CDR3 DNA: TGTGCCAGCTCACCGTCCCATTACAGGATAAACCTAGTAGGGGATGAGCAGTTCTTC

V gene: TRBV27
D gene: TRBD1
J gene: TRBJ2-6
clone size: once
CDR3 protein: CASSSDRGLAGANVLTF
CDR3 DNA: TGTGCCAGCAGTTCGGACAGGGGTTTGGCTGGGGCCAACGTCCTGACTTTC

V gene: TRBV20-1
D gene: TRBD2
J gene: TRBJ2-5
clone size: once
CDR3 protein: CSASPGLAGARIAPGETQYF
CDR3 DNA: TGCAGTGCTAGTCCGGGACTAGCGGGGGCAAGAATAGCCCCGGGGGAGACCCAGTACTTC